A single sample is the source of the 22 T cell receptor beta chains below, sequenced in a study of immune heterogeneity within non-small cell lung tumors. With 32 V and 13 J primers, multiplex PCR amplified the TCR beta CDR3. TCRdb used MiXCR to reprocess the multiplex PCR reads, holding one entry per CDR3 protein. Of some 31,000 distinct CDR3 sequences in the sample, 25% to 30% were seen once. Bulk tumor genomic DNA served as template, at around 600 ng per sample. From each primary tumor, several far-apart biopsies were obtained during surgery. These patients got curative surgery after being newly diagnosed with untreated non-small cell lung cancer. Sequences were obtained from lung tumor tissue. The receptors here all came from a man aged 40-55 years with non-small cell lung cancer.

In the case of this clonotype: A junction end diverges from the germline sequence, so it may reflect a read error. This rearrangement joins TRBV24-1 to TRBJ2-7, with TRBD2 as a possible D gene (5 bases). The germline CDR1 and CDR2 sequences are KGHDR and SFDVKD. The CDR3 is made up of 14 amino acids. This CDR3 reads CDTSDPNTRDEQYF. CDR3 DNA: TGTGACACCAGTGATCCTAACACTAGGGACGAGCAGTACTTC.

About this clonotype itself: The CDR3 end shows no conserved phenylalanine or tryptophan, and so a read error is likely. The genes are TRBV12-3 or TRBV12-4 and TRBJ2-4; possibly TRBD1 for D (6 bases). V gave up 1 base and J gave up 12 bases, with 13 bases separating them. The CDR3 runs 13 residues. The CDR3, as DNA: TGTGCCAGCAGTTTAGACAGGGAAACGAGTCAGTACTTG. Amino acids: CASSLDRETSQYL.

The chain recombines TRBV7-2 with TRBJ2-5; D might be TRBD1 (5 bases). V was clipped by 3 bases and J by 5 bases, with 10 bases between them. In germline, CDR1 is SGHTA, CDR2 FQGNSA. The CDR3 totals 13 residues. The CDR3 DNA reads TGTGCCAGCAGCTTCGGGTACAGGGAGACCCAGTACTTC. Amino acids: CASSFGYRETQYF. Full variable domain (rest looked up from reference TRBV7-2 and TRBJ2-5): GAGVSQSPSNKVTEKGKDVELRCDPISGHTALYWYRQSLGQGLEFLIYFQGNSAPDKSGLPSDRFSAERTGGSVSTLTIQRTQQEDSAVYLCASSFGYRETQYFGPGTRLLVL.

This clonotype showed up many times. The chain couples TRBV24-1 to TRBJ2-1, with 11 positions matching TRBD1. After removal of 3 bases from V and 7 bases from J, the junction contained 7 bases not matched to a gene. The CDR3 runs 16 residues. Germline CDR1 and CDR2: KGHDR and SFDVKD. CDR3 sequence (DNA): TGTGCCACCAGTGATGACGGACAGGGGGCTGGGAATGAGCAGTTCTTC. Its protein product is CATSDDGQGAGNEQFF.

About this clonotype itself: Since a much larger clone is just one base distant, this may be a read error. This sequence joins TRBV7-6 and TRBJ1-5; perhaps TRBD1 as D (6 bases). Germline V gene lookup returns CDR1 SGHVS and CDR2 FNYEAQ. V lost 1 base, J lost 3 bases, and 13 bases lay in between. This CDR3 region has 16 residues. Here the CDR3 DNA reads TGTGCCAGCAGCTTAGGGGGGCAGTGCAACAATCAGCCCCAGCATTTT. This sequence encodes CASSLGGQCNNQPQHF.

This clonotype was seen many times. V is TRBV5-1 and J is TRBJ2-5; 7 nucleotides line up with TRBD1. This CDR3 contains 13 residues. Germline trimming cut 4 bases from V and 6 bases from J; bases unmatched to any gene: 6. Looked up from germline, CDR1 is SGHRS and CDR2 is YFSETQ. The DNA for the CDR3 is TGCGCCAGCAGCCAGTCACAGGGGAAGACCCAGTACTTC. Its translation is CASSQSQGKTQYF.

This clonotype was observed a handful of times. V and J are TRBV9 and TRBJ2-2; D is unresolved. Germline assignment: CDR1 SGDLS and CDR2 YYNGEE. The ends were cut back, 0 bases at V and 4 bases at J, with 7 bases in the middle. CDR3 length: 14 residues. The CDR3 nucleotides read TGTGCCAGCAGCGTAGGCCTCACCACCGGGGAGCTGTTTTTT. Translation: CASSVGLTTGELFF.

This clonotype has only a few counts. V gene TRBV19 combines with J gene TRBJ2-7; 7 nucleotides line up with TRBD2. CDR1 and CDR2 (germline): LNHDA, SQIVND (reference sequence). The CDR3 totals 14 residues. The ends lost 5 bases at V and 3 bases at J; junction bases unmatched: 7. This CDR3 reads CASSQGGKGYEQYF. The CDR3 nucleotides read TGTGCCAGTAGTCAGGGAGGGAAGGGCTACGAGCAGTACTTC.

By proportion, this clonotype is medium-sized. The chain has TRBV6-1 and TRBJ1-5, with D tentatively TRBD1 (6 bases). This CDR3 region has 17 residues. CDR1 is MNHNS, CDR2 SASEGT, per germline. V was clipped by 6 bases and J by 0 bases, with 18 bases between them. The CDR3 sequence is CASRARSGTTSNQPQHF. The CDR3 DNA follows: TGTGCCAGCAGAGCTCGGTCTGGGACAACTAGCAATCAGCCCCAGCATTTT.

The rearrangement joins TRBV4-1 to TRBJ2-3; D is possibly TRBD1 (8 bases). V was cut by 0 bases and J by 4 bases, with 23 bases left in between. Germline values: CDR1 MGHRA, CDR2 YSYEKL. The CDR3 spans 19 residues. The CDR3 region is CASSQEGGFSGQGSDTQYF. The CDR3 DNA is TGCGCCAGCAGCCAAGAGGGGGGGTTCAGCGGACAGGGTTCAGATACGCAGTATTTT.

This clonotype showed up just a few times. At one end the junction does not follow the germline gene, possibly because of a read error. This chain uses TRBV20-1 with TRBJ2-1; 7 bases are a match to TRBD2. Germline-derived CDR1 and CDR2 are DFQATT and SNEGSKA (reference sequence). The CDR3 spans 16 residues. Written as DNA, the CDR3 is TGCAGTGCTAGAGATAGGGTCGTTAGCGGGCCCAATGGGCAGTTCTTC. Translated, it gives CSARDRVVSGPNGQFF.

The V gene is TRBV6-1, the J gene TRBJ2-2; D call uncertain. Germline CDR1 MNHNS, CDR2 SASEGT. Trimming stripped 7 bases from V and 2 bases from J, with 8 bases between. The CDR3 is 13 amino acids. CDR3 amino acids: CASNRANTGELFF. As DNA, the CDR3 is TGTGCCAGCAATAGGGCTAACACCGGGGAGCTGTTTTTT.

Comment on this clonotype: This may arise from a read error, as a much more abundant clone is one base away. The V and J genes are TRBV6-1 and TRBJ2-7; D unresolved. V was cut by 7 bases and J by 3 bases, with 16 bases left in between. CDR1 is MNHNS and CDR2 is SASEGT in the germline V gene. There are 14 residues in the CDR3. Here the CDR3 reads CASTLLPRLYEQYF. DNA for the CDR3: TGTGCCAGCACTCTCTTGCCCCGCCTCTACGAGCAGTACTTC.

About this clonotype: A much bigger clone sits one base away, suggesting this may be a read error. The J gene is TRBJ2-7, the V gene TRBV6-1; 7 positions agree with TRBD1. The CDR3 runs to 16 residues. Germline V CDR1 and CDR2: MNHNS, SASEGT. The J segment lost 0 bases and the V segment lost 6 bases, leaving 11 bases of the junction unmatched. DNA for the CDR3: TGTGCCAGCAGCCGTAAACGACAGGGATGCTCCTACGAGCAGTACTTC. Its translation is CASSRKRQGCSYEQYF.

A few counts support this clonotype. The CDR3 bases are TGTGCCAGCACCCTTTGGGACAGCTCTAACTATGGCTACACCTTC. Its translation is CASTLWDSSNYGYTF. The V call is TRBV9, the J call TRBJ1-2; the match to TRBD1 covers 7 bases. This CDR3 has 15 residues. Germline V lookup: CDR1 SGDLS, CDR2 YYNGEE. The trim removed 6 bases at V and 0 bases at J, leaving 8 bases unmatched.

With respect to this clonotype: This could be a read error, since a much larger clone is one nucleotide away. The chain has TRBV9 and TRBJ2-1; TRBD2 matches 9 bases. The CDR3 covers 15 residues. Germline V gene data show CDR1 as SGDLS and CDR2 as YYNGEE. The CDR3 DNA reads as TGTGACAGCAGCGTAGGCGGGAGGGGCGCCAATGAGCAGTTCTTC. Protein product: CDSSVGGRGANEQFF.

This clonotype was recorded many times. The chain has TRBV20-1 and TRBJ2-7; 13 bases fit TRBD2. After removal of 4 bases from V and 4 bases from J, the junction contained 7 bases not matched to a gene. The CDR3 loop spans 15 amino acids. Germline CDR1 reads DFQATT; CDR2 reads SNEGSKA (reference sequence). Here the CDR3 reads CSATRTSGRTYEQYF. CDR3 nucleotide sequence: TGCAGTGCTACCCGGACTAGCGGGAGAACATACGAGCAGTACTTC.

A remark on this clonotype: Just one base apart from a much larger clone, this may be a read error. The rearrangement uses TRBV5-1 and TRBJ2-7, with 14 positions matching TRBD2. Trimming cost V 2 bases and J 3 bases; bases outside gene matches: 4. Germline CDR1 and CDR2: SGHRS and YFSETQ. There are 16 residues in the CDR3. In DNA form, the CDR3 reads TGCGCCAGCAGCTTATGGGGGACTAGCGGGAGCTACGAGCAGTACTTC. Amino acid sequence: CASSLWGTSGSYEQYF. Filled out from reference TRBV5-1 and TRBJ2-7, the complete variable domain reads KAGVTQTPRYLIKTRGQQVTLSCSPISGHRSVSWYQQTPGQGLQFLFEYFSETQRNKGNFPGRFSGRQFSNSRSEMNVSTLELGDSALYLCASSLWGTSGSYEQYFGPGTRLTVT.

This clonotype has ten or more counts. V gene TRBV6-2 or TRBV6-3 combines with J gene TRBJ2-7; weak D call: TRBD2 (5 bases). The CDR3 consists of 13 residues. Deletions cut 2 bases from V and 6 bases from J, with 11 bases between. Germline CDR1 and CDR2: MNHEY and SVGEGT. This CDR3 reads CASSYGSGVEQYF. The CDR3 DNA reads TGTGCCAGCAGTTACGGTTCCGGGGTCGAGCAGTACTTC.

This clonotype occurred a few times. V gene TRBV7-2 combines with J gene TRBJ1-5; D is unresolved. Looked up from germline, CDR1 is SGHTA and CDR2 is FQGNSA. The CDR3 consists of 13 residues. V lost 5 bases and J lost 0, with 5 bases in between. CDR3 nucleotides: TGTGCCAGCAGCCCCTCTAGCAATCAGCCCCAGCATTTT. This translates into CASSPSSNQPQHF.

The chain uses TRBV6-2 or TRBV6-3 and TRBJ2-3; 14 nucleotides align to TRBD2. The CDR3 sequence is 20 residues long. V lost 2 bases to trimming and J lost 6 bases; unmatched junction nucleotides: 16. CDR1 and CDR2 from the germline V gene are MNHEY and SVGEGT. CDR3 region: CASSYGGLAGDFKVADTQYF. The CDR3 bases are TGTGCCAGCAGTTACGGGGGACTAGCGGGAGATTTTAAGGTCGCGGATACGCAGTATTTT.

V and J are TRBV2 and TRBJ1-4; D is possibly TRBD1 (5 bases). The V gene lost 5 bases and the J gene lost 10 bases, with 17 bases spanning the gap. The length of the CDR3 is 14 residues. Germline CDR1 is SNHLY and CDR2 is FYNNEI. The CDR3 loop is CASSRHGAFVKLFF. Written as DNA, the CDR3 is TGTGCCAGCAGTCGCCATGGGGCTTTCGTAAAACTGTTTTTT.